These T cell receptor beta chains were read from a single sample in a study of blood T cell repertoires in COVID-19. Data came from immunoSEQ multiplex PCR; TCRdb stores just in-frame clones and leaves some out. The sample consists of approximately 60,000 clones, about 80% of them appearing once. Sequenced material: peripheral blood. The receptors stem from a woman over 75 with acute or convalescent COVID-19. CDR3s include the opening cysteine and the closing phenylalanine or tryptophan. The D gene is left open where the match is weak. Clone sizes are given selectively: once, few, many, or a class where the clone is expanded.

clone size	D gene	V gene	J gene	CDR3 DNA	CDR3 protein
NA	NA	TRBV28	TRBJ2-1	TGTGCCAGCACGTTTAACAGGGTGGACAATGAGCAGTTCTTC	CASTFNRVDNEQFF
NA	NA	TRBV30	TRBJ2-5	TGTGCCTGGAGTGTGAGTTTTCCAGGGGAGACCCAGTACTTC	CAWSVSFPGETQYF
once	NA	TRBV27	TRBJ1-5	TGTGCCAGCAGTTCGAACAGGGATCAGCCCCAGCATTTT	CASSSNRDQPQHF
NA	NA	TRBV15	TRBJ2-5	TGTGCCACCAGAGCGGACTACCAAGAGACCCAGTACTTC	CATRADYQETQYF
few	TRBD2	TRBV7-2	TRBJ2-3	TGTGCCAGCAGCTCGAAGCGGGGAGATACGCAGTATTTT	CASSSKRGDTQYF
NA	TRBD1	TRBV6-5	TRBJ1-1	TGTGCCAGCAGTCCAACCTTACAGGGGGGCACTGAAGCTTTCTTT	CASSPTLQGGTEAFF
NA	NA	TRBV6-2/TRBV6-3	TRBJ2-2	TGTGCCAGCAGCGACGGGATTTCCGGGGAGCTGTTTTTT	CASSDGISGELFF
NA	TRBD2	TRBV9	TRBJ2-5	TGTGCCAGCGCACCAGGTAGGGGACTAGCGGGCCAAGAGACCCAGTACTTC	CASAPGRGLAGQETQYF
NA	TRBD2	TRBV4-3	TRBJ2-1	TGCGCCAGCAGCCAAGATCCACTAGCGGGGGGTAATGAGCAGTTCTTC	CASSQDPLAGGNEQFF
NA	TRBD1	TRBV5-4	TRBJ2-7	TGTGCCAGCAGCTCAATGGACAGGGGAAGTATCCACGAGCAGTACTTC	CASSSMDRGSIHEQYF
NA	TRBD1	TRBV19	TRBJ2-7	TGTGCCAGTAGTAAGGGGACAGTCTACGAGCAGTACTTC	CASSKGTVYEQYF
few	NA	TRBV19	TRBJ1-6	TGTGCCAGTAGTATTCTCGACAGTCCAAATTCACCCCTCCACTTT	CASSILDSPNSPLHF
NA	TRBD2	TRBV27	TRBJ2-1	TGTGCCAGCAGTCCCCACAGCGGGAGGGCCTACAATGAGCAGTTCTTC	CASSPHSGRAYNEQFF
once	NA	TRBV27	TRBJ2-3	TGTGCCAGCAGTTTAAGGAGGTCCACAGATACGCAGTATTTT	CASSLRRSTDTQYF
NA	TRBD2	TRBV6-5	TRBJ2-1	TGTGCCAGCAGTTACTCGAGGGCTAGCGGGGGAAATGAGCAGTTCTTC	CASSYSRASGGNEQFF
NA	NA	TRBV30	TRBJ2-7	TGTGCCTGCGGAGGGTCGAACTACGAGCAGTACTTC	CACGGSNYEQYF
NA	NA	TRBV6-5	TRBJ2-2	TGTGCCAGCAGTTACCCCGGGGGGCGAGGCACCGGGGAGCTGTTTTTT	CASSYPGGRGTGELFF